Presented here are 21 T cell receptor beta chains from one specimen sequenced in a study of breast tumors, draining lymph nodes, adjacent tissues. TCRdb passed the multiplex PCR reads through MiXCR, listing each CDR3 protein once. The sample shows over 200,000 distinct CDR3 sequences, approximately 36% of them seen only once. The lymph nodes were axillary draining lymph nodes from breast cancer patients. The source material was axillary lymph node tissue. Receptors originate from a female donor with breast cancer. Some clones in this sample may be carry-over from other donors' samples.

This clonotype was counted at least ten times. This sequence joins TRBV19 and TRBJ2-1; D is tentatively TRBD1 or TRBD2 (5 bases each). The CDR3 extends over 16 amino acids. Trimming cost V 6 bases and J 0 bases, with 15 bases left between them. Germline V gives CDR1 LNHDA, CDR2 SQIVND (reference sequence). CDR3 in DNA: TGTGCCAGTAGGGGACGGAACCGGGACTCCTACAATGAGCAGTTCTTC. Protein product: CASRGRNRDSYNEQFF.

Worth noting for this clonotype: The junction does not match germline at one end; this may be a read error. J is TRBJ1-6 and V is TRBV19; a possible D gene is TRBD1 (6 bases). Germline V gene sequence: CDR1 LNHDA, CDR2 SQIVND (reference sequence). CDR3 length: 14 residues. The CDR3 loop reads CASNQGPYNSPPHF. Here the CDR3 DNA reads TGCGCCAGTAACCAGGGGCCCTATAATTCACCCCCCCACTTT.

A word on this clonotype: A much larger clone differs by one base, so this may be a read error. The conserved final phenylalanine or tryptophan is absent from the CDR3, which likely points to a read error. The gene calls are TRBV19 and TRBJ1-2; D might be TRBD1 (6 bases). V lost 6 bases and J lost 3, with 20 bases in between. Germline assignment: CDR1 LNHDA and CDR2 SQIVND (reference sequence). The CDR3 is 16 amino acids. The CDR3 here is CASRTLYRDLYYGYTS. In DNA form, the CDR3 reads TGTGCCAGTAGGACGCTCTACAGGGATTTGTACTATGGCTACACCTCC.

This clonotype was recorded at least ten times. One junction end disagrees with the germline gene, perhaps due to a read error. The chain carries TRBV5-1 and TRBJ2-7; tentatively, D is TRBD1 or TRBD2 (6 bases each). The CDR3 extends over 14 amino acids. Germline CDR1 reads SGHRS; CDR2 reads YFSETQ. The CDR3 is CASSLGGSSYEQYF. The CDR3 nucleotides read TGTGCCAGCAGCTTAGGGGGGAGCTCCTACGAGCAGTACTTC.

Concerning this clonotype itself: A much larger clonotype is one base distant, so this may be a read error. The V and J genes are TRBV11-2 and TRBJ1-2; D perhaps matches TRBD1 (5 bases). CDR3 size: 16 residues. CDR1 is SGHAT and CDR2 is FQNNGV in the germline V gene. The CDR3 protein is CASSLTLLGGGSGHTF. The CDR3 DNA is TGTGCCAGCAGTCTTACCCTTCTTGGGGGGGGTAGTGGCCACACCTTC.

This clonotype has at least ten counts. The V call is TRBV10-2, the J call TRBJ2-7, with 9 bases matching TRBD1. V gave up 7 bases and J gave up 6 bases; unmatched junction bases: 16. The V gene's germline CDR1 is WSHSY and CDR2 SAAADI. CDR3 size: 16 residues. This chain's CDR3 is CASMTGGGGSSGEQYF. CDR3 nucleotides: TGCGCCAGCATGACAGGGGGAGGCGGGAGCAGTGGCGAGCAGTACTTC.

Ten or more counts support this clonotype. The rearrangement links TRBV9 to TRBJ2-3; a possible D gene is TRBD2 (6 bases). Trimming stripped 0 bases from V and 4 bases from J, with 12 bases between. Germline loops: CDR1 SGDLS, CDR2 YYNGEE. The CDR3 is made up of 15 amino acids. The CDR3 here is CASSVAEGSADTQYF. DNA for the CDR3: TGTGCCAGCAGCGTAGCGGAGGGGAGCGCAGATACGCAGTATTTT.

This clonotype has ten or more counts. The rearrangement links TRBV11-2 to TRBJ2-1; D might be TRBD1 (5 bases). The CDR3 extends over 15 amino acids. Germline V gives CDR1 SGHAT, CDR2 FQNNGV. V lost 6 bases, J lost 2 bases, and 14 bases lay in between. CDR3 sequence: CASSQRRQTYNEQFF. The CDR3 DNA sequence: TGTGCCAGCAGTCAAAGGCGACAGACCTACAATGAGCAGTTCTTC.

In the case of this clonotype: This sequence may be a read error, since a much larger clone differs from it by one base. The chain uses TRBV6-6 and TRBJ2-5; 7 nucleotides line up with TRBD1. Looked up from germline, CDR1 is MNHNY and CDR2 is SVGAGI (reference sequence). The CDR3 covers 15 residues. J lost 1 base, V lost 6 bases, and 8 bases had no gene match. CDR3 in DNA: TGTGCCAGCAGACCTTGGGACAGAACCCAAGAGACCCAGTACTTC. Translation: CASRPWDRTQETQYF.

This clonotype appeared a few times. This chain joins TRBV11-3 and TRBJ2-1; 7 positions agree with TRBD1. V gave up 3 bases and J gave up 5 bases; unmatched junction bases: 7. The CDR3 is 15 residues long. Per the germline V gene, CDR1 is SGHNT and CDR2 is YENEEA. CDR3 residues: CASSLSGGTNNEQFF. CDR3 coding DNA: TGTGCCAGCAGCTTGTCAGGGGGAACGAACAATGAGCAGTTCTTC. Using reference TRBV11-3 and TRBJ2-1 for the parts outside the CDR3, the full variable domain is EAGVVQSPRYKIIEKKQPVAFWCNPISGHNTLYWYLQNLGQGPELLIRYENEEAVDDSQLPKDRFSAERLKGVDSTLKIQPAELGDSAVYLCASSLSGGTNNEQFFGPGTRLTVL.

As regards this clonotype: Because it lacks the conserved phenylalanine or tryptophan at the end, this CDR3 is likely a read error. The DNA is omitted, as the CDR3 cannot be located on it reliably, and the CDR3 follows TCRdb's listing. The chain recombines TRBV7-3 with TRBJ1-5. The CDR3 is 8 residues long, counting both termini. Per germline, CDR1 SGHTA and CDR2 FQGTGA. The CDR3 spells CASSRTHG.

This clonotype was seen at least ten times. The rearrangement uses TRBV12-3 or TRBV12-4 and TRBJ2-6; TRBD1 is a possible D gene (6 bases). CDR3 length: 17 amino acids. The germline V and J ends were trimmed by 3 bases and 3 bases, with 15 bases remaining between them. The CDR3 loop reads CASSLLPGAFGANVLTF. Written as DNA, the CDR3 is TGTGCCAGCAGTTTGCTTCCAGGGGCATTTGGGGCCAACGTCCTGACTTTC.

The chain uses TRBV5-1 and TRBJ1-1; 7 bases are a match to TRBD1. Germline CDR1 reads SGHRS; CDR2 reads YFSETQ. This CDR3 has 15 residues. With 3 bases clipped from V and 1 base from J, the junction kept 6 bases outside the gene matches. The CDR3 loop reads CASSWGRQGNTEAFF. CDR3 DNA sequence: TGCGCCAGCAGCTGGGGGAGACAGGGGAACACTGAAGCTTTCTTT.

The chain is built from TRBV3-1 and TRBJ2-3, with D uncertain. Looked up from germline, CDR1 is LGHDT and CDR2 is YNNKEL (reference sequence). Trimming removed 1 base at V and 1 base at J, with 9 bases between. The CDR3 is 15 residues long. CDR3 in DNA: TGTGCCAGCAGCCAAGTCGGGTGGGGCACAGATACGCAGTATTTT. Amino acids: CASSQVGWGTDTQYF.

Regarding this clonotype: Its ends do not fully match the called genes, so a read error is possible. The rearrangement uses TRBV2 and TRBJ2-5; 11 nucleotides agree with TRBD2. From germline, CDR1 is SNHLY and CDR2 FYNNEI. The CDR3 totals 12 residues. The CDR3 DNA is TGTGCCAGCTCGGGACTAGCGGAGAACCAGTACTTC. It yields the protein CASSGLAENQYF.

Turning to this clonotype: A much larger clone differs by one base, so this may be a read error. The V call is TRBV20-1, the J call TRBJ2-5; 12 nucleotides agree with TRBD1. The better agreement between TRBJ2-7 and the DNA end casts doubt on the J call. The CDR3 length is 14 residues. The V gene's germline CDR1 is DFQATT and CDR2 SNEGSKA (reference sequence). Here the CDR3 reads CSASKGQGAPEQYF. The DNA of the CDR3 is TGCAGTGCTAGTAAGGGACAGGGGGCTCCCGAGCAGTACTTC.

This chain uses TRBV19 with TRBJ1-4, with 10 bases fitting TRBD1. Germline CDR1 reads LNHDA; CDR2 reads SQIVND (reference sequence). Germline trimming cut 8 bases from V and 10 bases from J; bases unmatched to any gene: 10. The CDR3 has 14 amino acids. The CDR3 reads CASRSYRTGGKLFF. Written as DNA, the CDR3 is TGTGCCAGTCGATCCTACCGGACAGGGGGAAAACTGTTTTTT.

This clonotype was picked up many times. The chain combines TRBV7-2 with TRBJ2-2; D gene uncertain. Per the germline V gene, CDR1 is SGHTA and CDR2 is FQGNSA. This CDR3 comprises 11 residues. The V end was cut by 8 bases, the J end by 7 bases, with 8 bases between. The CDR3 bases are TGTGCCAGCCGCTCGGACGGGGAGCTGTTTTTT. Residues: CASRSDGELFF.

This clonotype was observed many times. V gene TRBV13 combines with J gene TRBJ2-1; no reliable D call. V lost 0 bases and J lost 6, with 3 bases in between. CDR1 and CDR2 from the germline V gene are PRHDT and FYEKMQ (reference sequence). The CDR3 covers 12 residues. CDR3 region: CASSLGPNEQFF. The CDR3 DNA reads TGTGCCAGCAGCTTAGGCCCCAATGAGCAGTTCTTC.

This clonotype was seen at least ten times. The gene calls are TRBV5-1 and TRBJ2-3; weak D call: TRBD2 (5 bases). With 0 bases removed from V and 1 base from J, the gap between germline ends came to 12 bases. This CDR3 spans 16 amino acids. Germline-derived CDR1 and CDR2 are SGHRS and YFSETQ. The CDR3 DNA sequence: TGCGCCAGCAGCTTGGGAACTAGGCAGGGCACAGATACGCAGTATTTT. Protein product: CASSLGTRQGTDTQYF. Combining the CDR3 with reference TRBV5-1 and TRBJ2-3 gives the whole variable domain KAGVTQTPRYLIKTRGQQVTLSCSPISGHRSVSWYQQTPGQGLQFLFEYFSETQRNKGNFPGRFSGRQFSNSRSEMNVSTLELGDSALYLCASSLGTRQGTDTQYFGPGTRLTVL.

At least ten counts were recorded for this clonotype. The chain has TRBV7-2 and TRBJ2-1, with D possibly matching TRBD2 (5 bases). CDR1 is SGHTA and CDR2 is FQGNSA in the germline V gene. This CDR3 contains 16 residues. The V and J ends lost 5 bases and 2 bases respectively, with 16 bases between them. The CDR3 bases are TGTGCCAGCAGCGAAGCACTAGGCTTTCCCTACAATGAGCAGTTCTTC. Its protein product is CASSEALGFPYNEQFF.